A selection of T cell receptor beta chains follows, all from one sample in a study of immune evolution from preneoplasia to lung adenocarcinoma. The method was immunoSEQ multiplex PCR; TCRdb's version includes in-frame clones alone and lacks a portion of them. The sample lists thousands of clones, around 81% occurring once. Material: FFPE adjacent normal lung tissue. Receptor source: a person aged 60 to 80 with lung adenocarcinoma. Both conserved end residues are part of each CDR3. The D gene is left open where the match is weak. Some rows mark clone size as missing; the rest say once, few, many or name a class of expanded clone.

abundance: -
v_gene: TRBV13
j_gene: TRBJ2-1
d_gene: TRBD2
CDR3aa: CASSLSGTEQFF
CDR3nt: TGTGCCAGCAGCCTTAGCGGGACTGAGCAGTTCTTC

abundance: -
v_gene: TRBV7-9
j_gene: TRBJ2-3
d_gene: -
CDR3aa: CASSLGVSITSTDTQYF
CDR3nt: TGTGCCAGCAGCTTAGGTGTGTCAATTACTAGCACAGATACGCAGTATTTT

abundance: -
v_gene: TRBV21-1
j_gene: TRBJ2-1
d_gene: -
CDR3aa: CASPGTLYNEQFF
CDR3nt: TGTGCCAGCCCCGGGACACTTTACAATGAGCAGTTCTTC

abundance: -
v_gene: TRBV2
j_gene: TRBJ2-7
d_gene: TRBD1
CDR3aa: CASMRTGSSYEQYF
CDR3nt: TGTGCCAGCATGCGGACAGGGAGCTCCTACGAGCAGTACTTC

abundance: -
v_gene: TRBV2
j_gene: TRBJ2-1
d_gene: -
CDR3aa: CASSGWDEQFF
CDR3nt: TGTGCCAGCAGTGGGTGGGATGAGCAGTTCTTC

abundance: -
v_gene: TRBV19
j_gene: TRBJ2-3
d_gene: -
CDR3aa: CASSIVGPDTQYF
CDR3nt: TGTGCCAGTAGTATTGTTGGTCCAGATACGCAGTATTTT

abundance: -
v_gene: TRBV18
j_gene: TRBJ2-5
d_gene: TRBD2
CDR3aa: CASSPTSGGPKETQYF
CDR3nt: TGTGCCAGCTCACCGACGAGCGGGGGGCCGAAAGAGACCCAGTACTTC

abundance: -
v_gene: TRBV5-3
j_gene: TRBJ1-1
d_gene: -
CDR3aa: CARSSGGAETNTEAFF
CDR3nt: TGTGCCAGAAGCTCGGGGGGGGCGGAAACGAACACTGAAGCTTTCTTT

abundance: -
v_gene: TRBV5-4
j_gene: TRBJ1-6
d_gene: TRBD1
CDR3aa: CASSFDQGDSPLHF
CDR3nt: TGTGCCAGCAGCTTTGATCAGGGGGATTCACCCCTCCACTTT

abundance: -
v_gene: TRBV5-1
j_gene: TRBJ1-5
d_gene: TRBD1
CDR3aa: CASSLGQGVGQPQHF
CDR3nt: TGCGCCAGCAGCTTGGGACAGGGGGTTGGTCAGCCCCAGCATTTT

abundance: -
v_gene: TRBV30
j_gene: TRBJ2-7
d_gene: -
CDR3aa: CAWGFEGEQYF
CDR3nt: TGTGCCTGGGGGTTCGAGGGCGAGCAGTACTTC

abundance: -
v_gene: TRBV29-1
j_gene: TRBJ1-1
d_gene: TRBD1
CDR3aa: CSVEAQGGTEAFF
CDR3nt: TGCAGCGTTGAGGCGCAGGGGGGCACTGAAGCTTTCTTT

abundance: -
v_gene: TRBV5-4
j_gene: TRBJ1-1
d_gene: TRBD1
CDR3aa: CASSHKTGAMNTEAFF
CDR3nt: TGTGCCAGCAGCCACAAGACAGGGGCCATGAACACTGAAGCTTTCTTT

abundance: -
v_gene: TRBV5-4
j_gene: TRBJ2-5
d_gene: -
CDR3aa: CASSLDVGRETQYF
CDR3nt: TGTGCCAGCAGCTTGGACGTAGGGAGGGAGACCCAGTACTTC

abundance: large
v_gene: TRBV28
j_gene: TRBJ1-3
d_gene: -
CDR3aa: CASSLEDHSGNTIYF
CDR3nt: TGTGCCAGCAGTTTGGAGGACCACTCTGGAAACACCATATATTTT

abundance: -
v_gene: TRBV6-1
j_gene: TRBJ2-7
d_gene: -
CDR3aa: CASSKKDSGSYEQYF
CDR3nt: TGTGCCAGCAGCAAAAAAGACAGCGGCTCCTACGAGCAGTACTTC

abundance: -
v_gene: TRBV7-3
j_gene: TRBJ1-2
d_gene: -
CDR3aa: CASSLTSGAGYGYTF
CDR3nt: TGTGCCAGCAGCTTGACGTCGGGGGCTGGTTATGGCTACACCTTC

abundance: -
v_gene: TRBV11-1
j_gene: TRBJ2-7
d_gene: -
CDR3aa: CASSFQGSSYEQYF
CDR3nt: TGTGCCAGCAGCTTCCAGGGCAGCTCCTACGAGCAGTACTTC

abundance: -
v_gene: TRBV11-2
j_gene: TRBJ2-3
d_gene: TRBD1
CDR3aa: CASTSPRTGFTDTQYF
CDR3nt: TGTGCCAGCACCTCCCCTAGGACAGGGTTCACAGATACGCAGTATTTT

abundance: -
v_gene: TRBV19
j_gene: TRBJ2-7
d_gene: -
CDR3aa: CASSIGEASYEQYF
CDR3nt: TGTGCCAGTAGTATTGGTGAAGCTTCCTACGAGCAGTACTTC

abundance: -
v_gene: TRBV2
j_gene: TRBJ2-7
d_gene: -
CDR3aa: CASSEVAGDTEQYF
CDR3nt: TGTGCCAGCAGTGAAGTAGCAGGGGATACCGAGCAGTACTTC

abundance: -
v_gene: TRBV5-1
j_gene: TRBJ2-5
d_gene: -
CDR3aa: CASSTDGQTQYF
CDR3nt: TGCGCCAGCAGCACGGACGGGCAGACCCAGTACTTC

abundance: -
v_gene: TRBV9
j_gene: TRBJ2-3
d_gene: TRBD2
CDR3aa: CASSVSLAGATDTQYF
CDR3nt: TGTGCCAGCAGCGTATCCCTAGCGGGGGCCACAGATACGCAGTATTTT

abundance: -
v_gene: TRBV5-4
j_gene: TRBJ2-2
d_gene: -
CDR3aa: CASSLGRGAGPGELFF
CDR3nt: TGTGCCAGCAGCTTAGGCCGGGGGGCCGGCCCCGGGGAGCTGTTTTTT

abundance: -
v_gene: TRBV6-1
j_gene: TRBJ1-3
d_gene: -
CDR3aa: CASSEPVSGNTIYF
CDR3nt: TGTGCCAGCAGTGAACCGGTCTCTGGAAACACCATATATTTT

abundance: -
v_gene: TRBV27
j_gene: TRBJ1-5
d_gene: -
CDR3aa: CASSKTGSLGQPQHF
CDR3nt: TGTGCCAGCAGTAAAACAGGGTCCCTCGGGCAGCCCCAGCATTTT

abundance: -
v_gene: TRBV19
j_gene: TRBJ1-6
d_gene: -
CDR3aa: CASTDGGYSPLHF
CDR3nt: TGTGCCAGTACCGATGGTGGGTATTCACCCCTCCACTTT

abundance: -
v_gene: TRBV5-4
j_gene: TRBJ2-1
d_gene: TRBD2
CDR3aa: CASSSRTSGSWNEQFF
CDR3nt: TGTGCCAGCAGCTCCAGGACTAGCGGGAGTTGGAATGAGCAGTTCTTC

abundance: -
v_gene: TRBV4-1
j_gene: TRBJ1-6
d_gene: -
CDR3aa: CASSQGVDGTPLHF
CDR3nt: TGCGCCAGCAGCCAAGGGGTTGATGGAACACCCCTCCACTTT

abundance: -
v_gene: TRBV5-4
j_gene: TRBJ2-5
d_gene: -
CDR3aa: CASSFQGAGVETQYF
CDR3nt: TGTGCCAGCAGCTTCCAAGGGGCTGGGGTAGAGACCCAGTACTTC

abundance: -
v_gene: TRBV7-8
j_gene: TRBJ2-1
d_gene: TRBD1
CDR3aa: CASSSSQGFDYNEQFF
CDR3nt: TGTGCCAGCAGCTCATCACAGGGGTTTGACTACAATGAGCAGTTCTTC

abundance: -
v_gene: TRBV5-4
j_gene: TRBJ2-5
d_gene: -
CDR3aa: CASSLGSAAGLETQYF
CDR3nt: TGTGCCAGCAGCTTGGGGTCTGCCGCAGGGCTAGAGACCCAGTACTTC

abundance: -
v_gene: TRBV7-8
j_gene: TRBJ1-5
d_gene: -
CDR3aa: CASSLGSEDRLHF
CDR3nt: TGTGCCAGCAGCTTAGGGTCTGAGGACAGATTGCATTTT